The rows below give T cell receptor beta chains drawn from one sample of a study of T cell responses to AZD1222 COVID-19 vaccine. Sequencing used immunoSEQ multiplex PCR; TCRdb keeps in-frame clones, though not all of them. Here the sample spans over 120,000 clones, about 82% being singletons. Sequencing was performed on peripheral blood, taken 28 days after the second AZD1222 dose. These receptor sequences come from an adult who received the AZD1222 COVID-19 vaccine. The CDR3 runs from the conserved cysteine through the conserved F or W. D genes are given only for firm matches. Expanded clones are given a class, and other clones once, few, many or no size at all.

d_gene,abundance,j_gene,v_gene,len,CDR3nt,CDR3aa
-,-,TRBJ1-5,TRBV24-1,13,TGTGCCACCAGTGAAACGATCAATCAGCCCCAGCATTTT,CATSETINQPQHF
-,few,TRBJ1-2,TRBV2,13,TGTGCCAGCATGGTAGAGGGAGTCTATGGCTACACCTTC,CASMVEGVYGYTF
TRBD1,-,TRBJ1-5,TRBV19,15,TGTGCCAGTAGTCTAGGACAGGGGGCTCATCAGCCCCAGCATTTT,CASSLGQGAHQPQHF
TRBD2,once,TRBJ2-5,TRBV3-1/TRBV3-2,15,TGTGCCAGCAGGACTAGCGGGGGGGCCCAAGAGACCCAGTACTTC,CASRTSGGAQETQYF
TRBD1,few,TRBJ2-5,TRBV5-4,15,TGTGCCAGCAGCTTGGCAGGGACAGGTCAAGAGACCCAGTACTTC,CASSLAGTGQETQYF
-,-,TRBJ2-1,TRBV5-1,13,TGCGCCAGCAGCTTGGGAGGACCCAATGAGCAGTTCTTC,CASSLGGPNEQFF
-,-,TRBJ2-7,TRBV3-1/TRBV3-2,14,TGTGCCAGCAGCCCTCCTTTTAGGGCCCGGGAGCAGTACTTC,CASSPPFRAREQYF
-,-,TRBJ1-4,TRBV15,14,TGTGCCACCAGCCCGGGGCCTGGGGGGAGGAAACTGTTTTTT,CATSPGPGGRKLFF
TRBD1,once,TRBJ2-4,TRBV25-1,18,TGTGCCAGCAGTGAATCCGAGACAGGGGCTTTAGCCAAAAACATTCAGTACTTC,CASSESETGALAKNIQYF
-,-,TRBJ1-5,TRBV2,13,TGTGCCAGCAGTGCCGAGGTGGTTCAGCCCCAGCATTTT,CASSAEVVQPQHF
-,-,TRBJ1-1,TRBV12-3/TRBV12-4,13,TGTGCCAGCAGTTTCGCAGGGTCTTTAGAAGCTTTCTTT,CASSFAGSLEAFF
-,-,TRBJ1-1,TRBV11-2,14,TGTGCCAGCAGCTTAGAAGACACGAACACTGAAGCTTTCTTT,CASSLEDTNTEAFF
TRBD2,-,TRBJ2-1,TRBV7-9,16,TGTGCCAGCAGCTCCCCAGGACTAGCGGGAGTCAATGAGCAGTTCTTC,CASSSPGLAGVNEQFF
TRBD1,once,TRBJ1-5,TRBV6-5,14,TGTGCCAGCACCACAGGGGGGGCCAATCAGCCCCAGCATTTT,CASTTGGANQPQHF
-,-,TRBJ1-6,TRBV2,13,TGTGCCAGCAGTGTGTCTGGATTTTCACCCCTCCACTTT,CASSVSGFSPLHF
-,-,TRBJ2-2,TRBV15,15,TGTGCCACCAGCAGGGGGGGTTCGAACACCGGGGAGCTGTTTTTT,CATSRGGSNTGELFF
-,-,TRBJ2-7,TRBV7-2,14,TGTGCCAGCAGCTTCGGGACTCCTCCCTACGAGCAGTACTTC,CASSFGTPPYEQYF
-,-,TRBJ2-2,TRBV9,12,TGTGCCAGCAGCGTAGTTAGCGGGGAGCTGTTTTTT,CASSVVSGELFF
TRBD1,-,TRBJ2-7,TRBV24-1,13,TGTGCCCACAGGGGCAGGAGCTCCTACGAGCAGTACTTC,CAHRGRSSYEQYF
-,-,TRBJ2-7,TRBV3-1/TRBV3-2,15,TGTGCCAGCAGCCCACAAGTAACAGGGTTCTACGAGCAGTACTTC,CASSPQVTGFYEQYF